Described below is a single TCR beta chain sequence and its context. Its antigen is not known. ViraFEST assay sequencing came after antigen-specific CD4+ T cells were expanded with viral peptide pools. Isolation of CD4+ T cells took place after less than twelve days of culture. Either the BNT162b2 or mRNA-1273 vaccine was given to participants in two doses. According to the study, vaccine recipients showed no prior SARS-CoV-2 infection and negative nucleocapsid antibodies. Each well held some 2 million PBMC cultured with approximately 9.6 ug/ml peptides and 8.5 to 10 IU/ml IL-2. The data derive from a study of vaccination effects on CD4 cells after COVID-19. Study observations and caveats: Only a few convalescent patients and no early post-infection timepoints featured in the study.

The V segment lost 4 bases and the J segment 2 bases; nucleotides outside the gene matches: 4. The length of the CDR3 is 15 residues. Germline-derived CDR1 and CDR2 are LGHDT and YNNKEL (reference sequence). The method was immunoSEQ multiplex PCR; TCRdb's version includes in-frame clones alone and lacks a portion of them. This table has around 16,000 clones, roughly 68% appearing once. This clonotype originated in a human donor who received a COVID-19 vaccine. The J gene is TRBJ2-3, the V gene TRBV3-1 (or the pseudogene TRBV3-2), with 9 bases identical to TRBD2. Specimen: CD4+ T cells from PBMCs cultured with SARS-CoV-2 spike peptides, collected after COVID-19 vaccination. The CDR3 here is CASSRTSVSTDTQYF. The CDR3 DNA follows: TGTGCCAGCAGCCGGACTAGCGTATCCACAGATACGCAGTATTTT.